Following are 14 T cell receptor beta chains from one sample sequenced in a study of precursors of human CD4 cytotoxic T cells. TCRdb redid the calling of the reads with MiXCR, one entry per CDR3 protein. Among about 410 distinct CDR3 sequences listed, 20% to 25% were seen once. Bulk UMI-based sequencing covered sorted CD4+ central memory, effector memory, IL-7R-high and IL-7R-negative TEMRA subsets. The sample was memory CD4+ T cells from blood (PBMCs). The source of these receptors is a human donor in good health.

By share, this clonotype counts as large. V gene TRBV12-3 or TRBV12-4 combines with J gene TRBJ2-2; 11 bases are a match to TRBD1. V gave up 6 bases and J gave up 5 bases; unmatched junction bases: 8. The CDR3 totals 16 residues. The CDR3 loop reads CASRLGTGGRTGELFF. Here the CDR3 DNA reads TGTGCCAGCAGACTTGGGACAGGGGGTAGAACCGGGGAGCTGTTTTTT.

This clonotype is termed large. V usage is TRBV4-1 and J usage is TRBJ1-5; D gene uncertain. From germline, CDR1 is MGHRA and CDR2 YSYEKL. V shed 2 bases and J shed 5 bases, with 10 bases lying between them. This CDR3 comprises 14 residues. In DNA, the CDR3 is TGCGCCAGCAGCCAATATGATGGGGATCAGCCCCAGCATTTT. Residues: CASSQYDGDQPQHF.

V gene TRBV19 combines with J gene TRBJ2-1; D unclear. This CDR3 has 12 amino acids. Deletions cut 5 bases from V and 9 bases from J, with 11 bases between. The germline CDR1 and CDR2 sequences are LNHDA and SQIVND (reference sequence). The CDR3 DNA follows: TGTGCCAGTAGTGCAACGTTAACTGAGCAGTTCTTC. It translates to CASSATLTEQFF.

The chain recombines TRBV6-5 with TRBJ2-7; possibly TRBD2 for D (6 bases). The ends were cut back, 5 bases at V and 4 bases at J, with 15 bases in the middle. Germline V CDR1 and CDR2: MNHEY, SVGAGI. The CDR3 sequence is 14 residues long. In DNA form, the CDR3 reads TGTGCCAGCAGTCAAGCGGGCGATGGGTACGAGCAGTACTTC. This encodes CASSQAGDGYEQYF.

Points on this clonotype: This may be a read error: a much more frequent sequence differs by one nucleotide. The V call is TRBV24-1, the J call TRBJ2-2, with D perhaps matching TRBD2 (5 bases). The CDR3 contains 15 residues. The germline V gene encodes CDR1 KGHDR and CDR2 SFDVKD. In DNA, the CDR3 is TGTGCCACCAGTGATACATCCAAGTACACCGGGGAGCCGTTTTTT. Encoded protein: CATSDTSKYTGEPFF.

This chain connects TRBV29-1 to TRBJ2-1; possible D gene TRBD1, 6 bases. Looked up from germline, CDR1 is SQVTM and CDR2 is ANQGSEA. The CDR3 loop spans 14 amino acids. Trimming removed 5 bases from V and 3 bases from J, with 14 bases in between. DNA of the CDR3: TGCAGCGTTTCCCCCGAGACAGGCTACAATGAGCAGTTCTTC. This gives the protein CSVSPETGYNEQFF.

In DNA form, the CDR3 reads TGTGCCAGCAGCTCCCGCGTGCCGAACACCGGGGAGCTGTTTTTT. Protein sequence: CASSSRVPNTGELFF. This chain uses TRBV5-4 with TRBJ2-2, with D uncertain. The CDR3 covers 15 residues. With 3 bases removed from V and 0 bases from J, the gap between germline ends came to 9 bases. Per the germline V gene, CDR1 is SGHNT and CDR2 is YYREEE (reference sequence). The variable domain in full, with the rest retrieved from reference TRBV5-4 and TRBJ2-2, is ETGVTQSPTHLIKTRGQQVTLRCSSQSGHNTVSWYQQALGQGPQFIFQYYREEENGRGNFPPRFSGLQFPNYSSELNVNALELDDSALYLCASSSRVPNTGELFFGEGSRLTVL.

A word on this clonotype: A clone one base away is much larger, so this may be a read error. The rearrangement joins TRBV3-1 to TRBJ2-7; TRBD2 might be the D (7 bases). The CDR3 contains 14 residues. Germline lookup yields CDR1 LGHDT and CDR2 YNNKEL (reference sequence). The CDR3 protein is CAGSREGGGYEQYF. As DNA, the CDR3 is TGTGCCGGCAGCCGCGAGGGAGGGGGCTACGAGCAGTACTTC.

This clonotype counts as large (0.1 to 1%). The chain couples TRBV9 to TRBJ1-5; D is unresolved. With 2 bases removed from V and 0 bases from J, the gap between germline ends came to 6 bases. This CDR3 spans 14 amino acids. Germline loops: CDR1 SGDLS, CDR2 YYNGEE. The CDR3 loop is CASSVSYSNQPQHF. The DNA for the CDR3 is TGTGCCAGCAGCGTTTCCTATAGCAATCAGCCCCAGCATTTT.

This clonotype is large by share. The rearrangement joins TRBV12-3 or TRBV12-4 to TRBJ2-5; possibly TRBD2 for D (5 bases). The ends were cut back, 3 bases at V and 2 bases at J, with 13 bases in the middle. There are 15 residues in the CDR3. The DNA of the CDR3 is TGTGCCAGCAGTTTCACCAGCGGCGCTCAAGAGACCCAGTACTTC. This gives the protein CASSFTSGAQETQYF.

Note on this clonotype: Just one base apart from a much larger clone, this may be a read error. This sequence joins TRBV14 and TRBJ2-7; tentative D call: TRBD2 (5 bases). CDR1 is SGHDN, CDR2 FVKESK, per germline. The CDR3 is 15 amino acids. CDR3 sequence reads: CASSQVTPGSYGQYF. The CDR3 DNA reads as TGTGCCAGCAGCCAAGTAACCCCGGGGTCCTACGGGCAGTACTTC.

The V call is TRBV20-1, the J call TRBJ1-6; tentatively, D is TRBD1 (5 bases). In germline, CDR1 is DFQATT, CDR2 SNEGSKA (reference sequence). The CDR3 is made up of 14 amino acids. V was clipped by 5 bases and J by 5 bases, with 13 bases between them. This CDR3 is CSAGQGPNNSPLHF. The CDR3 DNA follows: TGCAGTGCTGGTCAGGGTCCGAATAATTCACCCCTCCACTTT.

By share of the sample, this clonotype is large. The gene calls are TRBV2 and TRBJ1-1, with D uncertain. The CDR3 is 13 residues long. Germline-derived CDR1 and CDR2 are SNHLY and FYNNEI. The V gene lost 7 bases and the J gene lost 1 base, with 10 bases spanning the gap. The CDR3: CASTIVTNTEAFF. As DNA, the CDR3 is TGTGCCAGCACCATCGTAACGAACACTGAAGCTTTCTTT.

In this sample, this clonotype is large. CDR3 DNA sequence: TGCGCCAGCAGCTTGGGGGTTTTTCCGGGCCCTGAAGCTTTCTTT. Its protein is CASSLGVFPGPEAFF. The chain carries TRBV5-1 and TRBJ1-1; D call uncertain. Germline loops: CDR1 SGHRS, CDR2 YFSETQ. This CDR3 contains 15 residues. Trimming took 0 bases from V and 6 from J, leaving 15 bases between them.